The present T cell receptor (beta chain) was sequenced within a study of long-term antiretroviral therapy in people with HIV. Germline lookup yields CDR1 MGHDK and CDR2 SYGVNS. The trim removed 7 bases at V and 5 bases at J, leaving 3 bases unmatched. The CDR3 is 13 residues long. immunoSEQ v3.0 was run at survey level. Using immunoSEQ multiplex PCR, the repertoire was profiled, and TCRdb retains in-frame clones only, with some absent. This table has about 33,000 clones, approximately 96% appearing once. The source material was unsorted PBMCs, sampled 6.5 to 6.6 years after starting antiretroviral therapy. The sequence was obtained from a man aged 30 to 39 with HIV. The chain couples TRBV25-1 to TRBJ2-2, with 8 bases aligning to TRBD2. The CDR3: CASKPSGTGELFF. The CDR3 nucleotides are TGTGCCAGCAAGCCTAGCGGGACCGGGGAGCTGTTTTTT.